These 3 T cell receptor beta chains came from one sample sequenced in a study of technical replicates of blood from four donors (dated by TCRdb to the late 2010s). Libraries were made using the immunoSEQ multiplex PCR assay. TCRdb took this table from immuneACCESS and kept in-frame rearrangements with V and J called. Such tables lack part of the clones; where checked against another copy, unresolved V genes explain under half of the gap, and the rest is unexplained. The sample table shows tens of thousands of clones, and approximately 97% are seen once. The biggest ten clones account for around 0.31% of the sample. The sequencing input was T cells isolated from PBMCs. The receptor source for this set is a human donor in good health.

The chain uses TRBV30 and TRBJ2-2; TRBD2 is a possible D gene (6 bases). The germline V and J ends were trimmed by 3 bases and 5 bases, with 13 bases remaining between them. Germline loops: CDR1 GTSNPN, CDR2 SVGIG (reference sequence). This CDR3 has 14 amino acids. CDR3 sequence reads: CAWRLDYETGELFF. The DNA for the CDR3 is TGTGCCTGGAGATTGGACTACGAGACCGGGGAGCTGTTTTTT.

The chain employs TRBV2 and TRBJ2-7; TRBD2 aligns across 16 bases. Germline CDR1 SNHLY, CDR2 FYNNEI. Trimming cost V 2 bases and J 3 bases; bases outside gene matches: 4. The length of the CDR3 is 17 residues. The CDR3 sequence is CASSESGLAGGLYEQYF. The CDR3 DNA sequence: TGTGCCAGCAGTGAATCGGGACTAGCGGGAGGGCTCTACGAGCAGTACTTC.

The CDR3 DNA is TGTGCCAGCAGCTCCCTAGCGGGAGGGCTCTACGAGCAGTACTTC. Encoded protein: CASSSLAGGLYEQYF. The rearrangement joins TRBV5-4 to TRBJ2-7; TRBD2 matches 12 bases. V lost 3 bases, J lost 3 bases, and 4 bases stayed unmatched. The germline gives CDR1 SGHNT, CDR2 YYREEE (reference sequence). This CDR3 is built from 15 residues.